Listed here are 8 T cell receptor beta chains from one sample, sequenced in a study of chemoradiotherapy in HPV16-positive cancers. The protocol was immunoSEQ multiplex PCR, while the TCRdb copy is restricted to in-frame clones and leaves out a portion. The sample records tens of thousands of clones, less than 95% being singletons. Collection of the sample occurred from a patient who underwent chemoradiotherapy. These receptors were collected from a human donor with HPV-associated anogenital cancer.

V is TRBV7-2 and J is TRBJ2-4, with 14 bases lining up with TRBD2. This CDR3 comprises 19 residues. The germline V gene has CDR1 SGHTA and CDR2 FQGNSA. V shed 5 bases, J shed 1 base, and the junction held 10 bases outside the gene matches. The CDR3 loop reads CASSPQGLAGVGAKNIQYF. As DNA, the CDR3 is TGTGCCAGCAGCCCACAGGGACTAGCGGGAGTGGGGGCCAAAAACATTCAGTACTTC.

The chain links TRBV7-2 to TRBJ2-5; TRBD2 agrees at 12 bases. Germline CDR1 SGHTA, CDR2 FQGNSA. V lost 0 bases, J lost 3 bases, and 14 bases stayed unmatched. The CDR3 consists of 20 residues. In DNA form, the CDR3 reads TGTGCCAGCAGCTTAGCGTCGGCTAGCGGGAGGGCGGGGAGAAAAGAGACCCAGTACTTC. Residues: CASSLASASGRAGRKETQYF.

The chain employs TRBV12-5 and TRBJ2-2; possibly TRBD1 for D (6 bases). This CDR3 has 16 amino acids. CDR1 LGHNT and CDR2 FRNRAP come from the germline V gene. Between the trimmed V and J ends, which lost 3 bases and 1 base, there was a span of 12 bases. DNA for the CDR3: TGTGCTAGTGGTTTAGTGGGGGCAGGGAACACCGGGGAGCTGTTTTTT. Its translation is CASGLVGAGNTGELFF.

This chain connects TRBV7-7 to TRBJ2-3; a weak D match, TRBD2 (7 bases). Germline assignment: CDR1 SSHAT and CDR2 FNYEAQ (reference sequence). Trimming stripped 5 bases from V and 2 bases from J, with 14 bases between. The CDR3 is 15 amino acids. The CDR3 nucleotides read TGTGCCAGCAGCCAGGGAGGGGGGTCCACAGATACGCAGTATTTT. Its translation is CASSQGGGSTDTQYF.

The V and J genes are TRBV27 and TRBJ2-1, with 11 bases that match TRBD2. V was pared by 2 bases and J by 7 bases, with 16 bases of the junction left unmatched. Germline V lookup: CDR1 MNHEY, CDR2 SMNVEV (reference sequence). CDR3 length: 19 amino acids. In DNA, the CDR3 is TGTGCCAGCAGTTTAAGGGGAGCGTTGTGGGGACTAGCGGAGAATGAGCAGTTCTTC. It specifies CASSLRGALWGLAENEQFF.

This sequence joins TRBV7-2 and TRBJ2-2; D call uncertain. Trimming removed 5 bases from V and 6 bases from J, with 7 bases in between. The germline CDR1 and CDR2 sequences are SGHTA and FQGNSA. The CDR3 totals 12 residues. The CDR3 loop reads CASSHTPGELFF. CDR3 sequence (DNA): TGTGCCAGCAGCCATACCCCCGGGGAGCTGTTTTTT.

The rearrangement links TRBV4-2 to TRBJ2-4; tentatively, D is TRBD2 (6 bases). The CDR3 contains 20 residues. V was clipped by 0 bases and J by 0 bases, with 21 bases between them. Germline V gives CDR1 LGHNA, CDR2 YNFKEQ. CDR3 sequence: CASSQDSLSEGNPAKNIQYF. CDR3 nucleotide sequence: TGTGCCAGCAGCCAAGATAGTTTATCGGAGGGGAATCCAGCCAAAAACATTCAGTACTTC.

The V and J genes are TRBV4-1 and TRBJ1-3; no clear D. V shed 4 bases and J shed 2 bases, with 18 bases lying between them. The germline gives CDR1 MGHRA, CDR2 YSYEKL. The CDR3 sequence is 17 residues long. The CDR3 sequence is CASSPSPTRNPGNTIYF. In DNA form, the CDR3 reads TGCGCCAGCAGCCCTTCCCCTACGCGAAACCCTGGAAACACCATATATTTT.